Shown below are 29 T cell receptor beta chains from a single sample sequenced in a study of blood T cells in healthy people across ages. Then a second PCR, running roughly 6 to 11 cycles, was carried out with a sample-barcoded 5' primer and a J-beta primer mix. In TCRdb, the 5' RACE reads were re-called with MiXCR into one record per CDR3 protein. The sample records around 600,000 distinct CDR3 sequences, roughly 48% being singletons. The specimen was blood. These receptors were taken from a man older than 75 in good health.

The rearrangement links TRBV24-1 to TRBJ2-7; D is undetermined. This CDR3 is 13 amino acids long. Trimming stripped 3 bases from V and 3 bases from J, with 8 bases between. The V gene's germline CDR1 is KGHDR and CDR2 SFDVKD. The CDR3 region has the DNA TGTGCCACCAGTGATCCGAACAGCTACGAGCAGTACTTC. It translates to CATSDPNSYEQYF.

In DNA form, the CDR3 reads TGCGCCAGCAGCCAAGTGGTTGGGGGGAGAGGTGAGCAGTACTTC. It specifies CASSQVVGGRGEQYF. V is TRBV4-3 and J is TRBJ2-7; tentatively, D is TRBD2 (6 bases). Germline CDR1 and CDR2: LGHNA and YSLEER. V lost 1 base and J lost 7, with 17 bases in between. The CDR3 contains 15 residues.

This clonotype was seen more than once but under ten times. V is TRBV29-1 and J is TRBJ2-5; a weak D match, TRBD1 (5 bases). The CDR3 covers 13 residues. V was cut by 4 bases and J by 5 bases, with 14 bases left in between. The germline V gene has CDR1 SQVTM and CDR2 ANQGSEA. This chain's CDR3 is CSVAQGLRETQYF. The CDR3 DNA follows: TGCAGCGTTGCGCAGGGTCTGAGGGAGACCCAGTACTTC.

This chain connects TRBV12-3 or TRBV12-4 to TRBJ2-3; the match to TRBD2 covers 10 bases. The CDR3 loop spans 16 amino acids. The V gene end was trimmed by 6 bases and the J gene end by 4 bases; junction bases not matched to a gene: 10. The DNA of the CDR3 is TGTGCCAGCAGCCGCGGGACTAGCGCCCTTCCAGATACGCAGTATTTT. Translating it yields CASSRGTSALPDTQYF.

The chain joins TRBV7-9 to TRBJ1-1, with D perhaps matching TRBD1 (5 bases). The length of the CDR3 is 17 residues. Germline CDR1 SEHNR, CDR2 FQNEAQ (reference sequence). The V gene lost 1 base and the J gene lost 3 bases, with 18 bases spanning the gap. CDR3 in amino acids: CASSLDRGVGADTEAFF. The CDR3 nucleotides are TGTGCCAGCAGCTTAGATCGGGGGGTAGGGGCGGACACTGAAGCTTTCTTT.

This clonotype was seen more than once but under ten times. The chain uses TRBV10-3 and TRBJ2-5; 7 positions agree with TRBD2. This CDR3 is 16 amino acids long. The germline V gene encodes CDR1 ENHRY and CDR2 SYGVKD. With 0 bases clipped from V and 4 bases from J, the junction kept 8 bases outside the gene matches. CDR3 DNA: TGTGCCATCAGTGAGTCTGCGGGAGTGGTCCCAGAGACCCAGTACTTC. This codes for CAISESAGVVPETQYF.

This clonotype was counted a few times. The chain has TRBV20-1 and TRBJ2-1; 12 nucleotides agree with TRBD2. The CDR3 runs to 14 residues. Germline assignment: CDR1 DFQATT and CDR2 SNEGSKA (reference sequence). V dropped 5 bases and J dropped 4; count of bases not matched to a gene: 3. CDR3 nucleotides: TGCAGTGCTTATACTAGCGGGGGGTACAATGAGCAGTTCTTC. Amino acids: CSAYTSGGYNEQFF.

A note on this clonotype: Being one base from a much bigger clone, this may be a read error. This chain links TRBV6-6 with TRBJ2-7; TRBD2 might be the D (7 bases). V lost 2 bases to trimming and J lost 3 bases, with 17 bases between them. CDR3 length: 16 residues. The germline gives CDR1 MNHNY, CDR2 SVGAGI (reference sequence). The chain's CDR3 is CASSYGSRGRDYEQYF. The CDR3, as DNA: TGTGCCAGCAGTTACGGGTCTAGGGGGAGGGACTACGAGCAGTACTTC.

The chain links TRBV6-5 to TRBJ1-5; TRBD1 is a possible D gene (5 bases). Germline V CDR1 and CDR2: MNHEY, SVGAGI. CDR3 size: 15 residues. V was trimmed by 0 bases and J by 1 base, leaving 7 bases between them. This CDR3 is CASSYSGASNQPQHF. As DNA, the CDR3 is TGTGCCAGCAGTTACTCTGGGGCGAGCAATCAGCCCCAGCATTTT.

The chain recombines TRBV7-3 with TRBJ2-6, with D unclear. The CDR3 is made up of 14 amino acids. Between the trimmed V and J ends, which lost 4 bases and 2 bases, there was a span of 6 bases. CDR1 and CDR2 (germline): SGHTA, FQGTGA. CDR3 coding DNA: TGTGCCAGCAGCTCCCATACTGGGGCCAACGTCCTGACTTTC. Protein product: CASSSHTGANVLTF.

As regards this clonotype: A junction end diverges from the germline sequence, so it may reflect a read error. The chain employs TRBV7-9 and TRBJ1-5; D is ambiguous. The CDR3 extends over 16 amino acids. CDR1 SEHNR and CDR2 FQNEAQ come from the germline V gene (reference sequence). The CDR3 sequence: CASSLDVPRGNQPRHF. In DNA form, the CDR3 reads TGTGCCAGCAGCTTAGATGTCCCTCGAGGCAATCAGCCCCGGCATTTT. Full variable domain (rest looked up from reference TRBV7-9 and TRBJ1-5): DTGVSQNPRHKITKRGQNVTFRCDPISEHNRLYWYRQTLGQGPEFLTYFQNEAQLEKSRLLSDRFSAERPKGSFSTLEIQRTEQGDSAMYLCASSLDVPRGNQPRHFGDGTRLSIL.

The rearrangement joins TRBV29-1 to TRBJ2-6; D is unresolved. The germline V and J ends were trimmed by 5 bases and 0 bases, with 5 bases remaining between them. CDR1 is SQVTM and CDR2 is ANQGSEA in the germline V gene. CDR3 size: 13 residues. The CDR3 loop reads CSVTSSGANVLTF. CDR3 sequence (DNA): TGCAGCGTTACGAGCTCTGGGGCCAACGTCCTGACTTTC.

As for this clonotype: Just one base apart from a much larger clone, this may be a read error. The chain combines TRBV6-5 with TRBJ2-1; D might be TRBD1 (5 bases). V shed 5 bases and J shed 12 bases, with 17 bases lying between them. The CDR3 length is 13 residues. In germline, CDR1 is MNHEY, CDR2 SVGAGI. The CDR3 is CASSDDSSSGQFF. In DNA, the CDR3 is TGTGCCAGCAGTGACGACAGTTCTAGTGGGCAGTTCTTC.

In its sample, this clonotype was seen a few times. The chain couples TRBV2 to TRBJ1-2, with D unresolved. Looked up from germline, CDR1 is SNHLY and CDR2 is FYNNEI. This CDR3 contains 13 residues. Trimming removed 2 bases from V and 2 bases from J, with 6 bases in between. CDR3 bases: TGTGCCAGCAGTGAATATCTAAACTATGGCTACACCTTC. This encodes CASSEYLNYGYTF.

In this sample, this clonotype turned up a few times. The J gene is TRBJ2-3, the V gene TRBV7-9; TRBD2 matches 11 bases. V lost 4 bases and J lost 4; bases outside the gene matches: 4. The CDR3 has 15 amino acids. The germline gives CDR1 SEHNR, CDR2 FQNEAQ (reference sequence). The CDR3 here is CASSWLAGGADTQYF. CDR3 DNA: TGTGCCAGCAGCTGGCTAGCGGGGGGCGCAGATACGCAGTATTTT. Supplemented by reference TRBV7-9 and TRBJ2-3, the full variable domain reads DTGVSQNPRHKITKRGQNVTFRCDPISEHNRLYWYRQTLGQGPEFLTYFQNEAQLEKSRLLSDRFSAERPKGSFSTLEIQRTEQGDSAMYLCASSWLAGGADTQYFGPGTRLTVL.

The V gene is TRBV12-5, the J gene TRBJ2-1; the D gene is possibly TRBD1 (6 bases). V was clipped by 6 bases and J by 4 bases, with 16 bases between them. CDR3 length: 15 amino acids. Looked up from germline, CDR1 is LGHNT and CDR2 is FRNRAP. The CDR3 loop is CASGWGQGRYNEQFF. CDR3 in DNA: TGTGCTAGTGGCTGGGGGCAGGGACGTTACAATGAGCAGTTCTTC.

With respect to this clonotype: At one end, the junction sequence differs from germline, possibly due to a read error. This sequence joins TRBV7-2 and TRBJ2-5; TRBD2 might be the D (5 bases). The CDR3 is made up of 14 amino acids. The germline V gene has CDR1 SGHTA and CDR2 FQGNSA. CDR3 coding DNA: TGTGCCAACAGCTTAGATGCTAGCATGGAGACCCAGTACTTC. As protein: CANSLDASMETQYF.

The rearrangement uses TRBV4-3 and TRBJ2-1; 7 bases align to TRBD2. The CDR3 is 15 residues long. Germline V CDR1 and CDR2: LGHNA, YSLEER. J gave up 1 base and V 1 base, and 1 base lay outside the gene matches. CDR3 sequence reads: CASSQGTRSYNEQFF. Here the CDR3 DNA reads TGCGCCAGCAGCCAAGGGACTAGATCCTACAATGAGCAGTTCTTC.

V gene TRBV9 combines with J gene TRBJ1-5; a weak D match, TRBD1 (5 bases). The CDR3 is 18 residues long. Trimming stripped 3 bases from V and 2 bases from J, with 21 bases between. The germline CDR1 and CDR2 sequences are SGDLS and YYNGEE. This CDR3 is CASSGERLGGSRNQPQHF. The DNA for the CDR3 is TGTGCCAGCAGCGGCGAACGGTTGGGGGGATCCCGCAATCAGCCCCAGCATTTT.

The V gene is TRBV20-1, the J gene TRBJ2-7; weak D call: TRBD2 (6 bases). V shed 5 bases and J shed 6 bases, with 29 bases lying between them. CDR1 is DFQATT, CDR2 SNEGSKA, per germline (reference sequence). The CDR3 consists of 17 residues. The CDR3 protein is CSAPGWGTVGGVSEQYF. For the CDR3, the DNA is TGCAGTGCTCCGGGATGGGGAACGGTGGGGGGAGTTAGCGAGCAGTACTTC.

CDR3 region: CASSLEWGGHGTQYF. In DNA form, the CDR3 reads TGTGCCAGCAGCTTAGAGTGGGGGGGGCACGGTACGCAGTATTTT. The gene calls are TRBV7-2 and TRBJ2-3, with a possible D match to TRBD2 (7 bases). CDR1 is SGHTA, CDR2 FQGNSA, per germline. The CDR3 length is 15 residues. V was clipped by 1 base and J by 8 bases, with 16 bases between them.

V usage is TRBV7-9 and J usage is TRBJ1-2; D is unresolved. The CDR3 loop spans 15 amino acids. Trimming shortened V by 1 base and J by 0 bases, and 9 bases separated the two germline ends. Germline V gives CDR1 SEHNR, CDR2 FQNEAQ (reference sequence). The CDR3 spells CASSLGPLANYGYTF. CDR3 coding DNA: TGTGCCAGCAGCTTAGGACCGCTAGCTAACTATGGCTACACCTTC.

This clonotype was counted only a few times. At one of its ends the junction is not consistent with the germline gene, which may arise from a read error. The J gene is TRBJ2-6, the V gene TRBV7-9; D is perhaps TRBD1 or TRBD2 (5 bases each). The germline V gene has CDR1 SEHNR and CDR2 FQNEAQ (reference sequence). The CDR3 covers 17 residues. CDR3 in DNA: TGTGCCAGCAGAAGCCGGGACGGTGACTCTGAGGCCAACGTCCTGACTTTC. Translating gives CASRSRDGDSEANVLTF.

This clonotype was observed a handful of times. This rearrangement joins TRBV21-1 to TRBJ2-1. TRBV21-1 corresponds to a pseudogene. This CDR3 comprises 13 residues. The CDR3 sequence is CASKASSYNEQFF. CDR3 nucleotide sequence: TGTGCCAGCAAAGCGTCCTCCTACAATGAGCAGTTCTTC.

This clonotype came up a few times. The V gene is TRBV6-5, the J gene TRBJ2-5; tentative D call: TRBD2 (5 bases). Trimming left V 6 bases short and J 1 base short, with 15 bases between. The CDR3 runs to 15 residues. The V gene's germline CDR1 is MNHEY and CDR2 SVGAGI. CDR3 sequence (DNA): TGTGCCAGCAGAACACCCGGACTCCCCCAAGAGACCCAGTACTTC. Amino acid sequence: CASRTPGLPQETQYF.

This chain's CDR3 is CSAPGTSGNLRYEQYF. The DNA of the CDR3 is TGCAGTGCTCCTGGGACTAGCGGGAATTTGAGATACGAGCAGTACTTC. This chain connects TRBV20-1 to TRBJ2-7; 13 bases map to TRBD2. The J segment lost 4 bases and the V segment lost 5 bases, leaving 11 bases of the junction unmatched. Per germline, CDR1 DFQATT and CDR2 SNEGSKA (reference sequence). This CDR3 has 16 amino acids.

This clonotype was seen a few times. The gene calls are TRBV20-1 and TRBJ2-7, with 11 positions matching TRBD2. From germline, CDR1 is DFQATT and CDR2 SNEGSKA (reference sequence). The CDR3 consists of 13 residues. V trimming: 0 bases; J trimming: 7 bases; junction bases outside the gene matches: 2. CDR3 in DNA: TGCAGTGCTAGAGACCCTAGCGGGAGGGAGCAGTACTTC. Protein: CSARDPSGREQYF.

The count of this clonotype is one. The V gene is TRBV27, the J gene TRBJ2-1; D not resolved. With 7 bases removed from V and 2 bases from J, the gap between germline ends came to 30 bases. CDR3 length: 20 amino acids. Germline CDR1 reads MNHEY; CDR2 reads SMNVEV (reference sequence). The CDR3: CASIGPPRRLESTAYNEQFF. Written as DNA, the CDR3 is TGTGCCAGCATAGGCCCCCCCCGGCGGCTAGAGAGCACCGCCTACAATGAGCAGTTCTTC.

The chain couples TRBV29-1 to TRBJ1-1, with no clear D. The length of the CDR3 is 12 residues. V lost 7 bases and J lost 4, with 13 bases in between. The germline V gene has CDR1 SQVTM and CDR2 ANQGSEA. The CDR3 region has the DNA TGCAGCGGCGCAACGGAGGGCACTGAAGCTTTCTTT. Its translation: CSGATEGTEAFF.